The 25 T cell receptor beta chains listed next were all sequenced from one sample in a study of post-analysis software for immune sequencing data. The antigens for these receptors are not known. Findings of the study overall: Patients used about 5 TRBV segments, including TRBV5-6, TRBV5-1 and TRBV20-1, more often than controls.

Tagging with unique molecular identifiers was a feature of the TCR beta cDNA libraries. TCRdb fed the PCR reads into MiXCR, producing one record per CDR3 protein. The sample lists under 650,000 distinct CDR3 sequences; around 47% were seen once. What was sequenced was blood. The receptor set was obtained from a girl aged 10-17 years with multiple sclerosis.

This clonotype was counted between two and nine times. The gene calls are TRBV9 and TRBJ1-5; possibly TRBD1 for D (6 bases). The CDR3 has 17 residues. Germline loops: CDR1 SGDLS, CDR2 YYNGEE. V was trimmed by 0 bases and J by 6 bases, leaving 19 bases between them. In DNA form, the CDR3 reads TGTGCCAGCAGCGTAGGGGGCGACGGGGGCAAAGGTCAGCCCCAGCATTTT. Translated: CASSVGGDGGKGQPQHF. Complete variable domain (other parts from reference TRBV9 and TRBJ1-5): DSGVTQTPKHLITATGQRVTLRCSPRSGDLSVYWYQQSLDQGLQFLIQYYNGEERAKGNILERFSAQQFPDLHSELNLSSLELGDSALYFCASSVGGDGGKGQPQHFGDGTRLSIL.

In DNA form, the CDR3 reads TGTGCCAGTAGTATGGGCAGCTCCTACGAGCAGTACTTC. It encodes CASSMGSSYEQYF. V and J are TRBV19 and TRBJ2-7; D unresolved. This CDR3 region has 13 residues. Germline CDR1 and CDR2: LNHDA and SQIVND (reference sequence). Trimming took off 3 bases at V and 0 bases at J, with 6 bases between the two ends.

The chain carries TRBV15 and TRBJ1-2, with 8 bases that match TRBD1. V was clipped by 2 bases and J by 4 bases; unmatched bases: 3. CDR1 LNHNV and CDR2 YYDKDF come from the germline V gene (reference sequence). This CDR3 has 14 residues. CDR3: CATSRQGAAYGYTF. DNA of the CDR3: TGTGCCACCAGCAGACAGGGGGCGGCCTATGGCTACACCTTC. The whole variable domain, remainder taken from reference TRBV15 and TRBJ1-2, is DAMVIQNPRYQVTQFGKPVTLSCSQTLNHNVMYWYQQKSSQAPKLLFHYYDKDFNNEADTPDNFQSRRPNTSFCFLDIRSPGLGDTAMYLCATSRQGAAYGYTFGSGTRLTVV.

A few counts support this clonotype. Compared with germline, one end of the junction differs, possibly owing to a read error. The V and J genes are TRBV12-3 or TRBV12-4 and TRBJ2-3; TRBD2 matches at 7 bases. This CDR3 comprises 17 residues. The CDR3 here is CASSLVPSGDLTDTQYF. The CDR3 DNA reads as TGTGCCAGCAGCTTAGTTCCAAGCGGGGACCTCACAGATACGCAGTATTTT.

This clonotype was observed a few times. The V gene is TRBV13, the J gene TRBJ2-7; D gene ambiguous. The CDR3 covers 17 residues. The germline gives CDR1 PRHDT, CDR2 FYEKMQ (reference sequence). Trimming shortened V by 3 bases and J by 0 bases, and 18 bases separated the two germline ends. In nucleotides, the CDR3 is TGTGCCAGCAGCTTGCCAAACGCTTTCGGCAACTCCTACGAGCAGTACTTC. Translated: CASSLPNAFGNSYEQYF.

The chain joins TRBV6-1 to TRBJ2-4; 10 nucleotides line up with TRBD2. The J call may not be correct, given that the DNA end is closer to TRBJ2-5. Germline V lookup: CDR1 MNHNS, CDR2 SASEGT. The CDR3 extends over 14 amino acids. The CDR3 is CASVPGLASETQYF. The CDR3 bases are TGTGCCAGCGTACCGGGACTAGCGTCAGAGACCCAGTACTTC.

This clonotype was detected once. V is TRBV6-2 or TRBV6-3 and J is TRBJ2-5, with TRBD1 matching 7 bases. V dropped 6 bases and J dropped 1; count of bases not matched to a gene: 8. This CDR3 has 15 amino acids. Germline V lookup: CDR1 MNHEY, CDR2 SVGEGT. CDR3 residues: CASRPPDRAQETQYF. The CDR3 DNA follows: TGTGCCAGCAGACCTCCCGACAGGGCCCAAGAGACCCAGTACTTC.

This clonotype has a single count. The gene calls are TRBV20-1 and TRBJ2-1, with 9 bases identical to TRBD2. Germline V lookup: CDR1 DFQATT, CDR2 SNEGSKA (reference sequence). V gave up 1 base and J gave up 3 bases; unmatched junction bases: 10. CDR3 length: 17 amino acids. The CDR3 sequence: CSARGKSGSGSYNEQFF. DNA for the CDR3: TGCAGTGCTAGAGGAAAGAGCGGTAGCGGGAGCTACAATGAGCAGTTCTTC.

The gene calls are TRBV20-1 and TRBJ2-3; no clear D gene. The CDR3 spans 10 residues. Germline CDR1 reads DFQATT; CDR2 reads SNEGSKA (reference sequence). Trimming stripped 6 bases from V and 5 bases from J, with 6 bases between. CDR3 bases: TGCAGTGCCTTGTTAGATACGCAGTATTTT. Translation: CSALLDTQYF.

The chain links TRBV12-3 or TRBV12-4 to TRBJ2-1; D is unresolved. CDR3 length equals 17 residues. Trimming took off 6 bases at V and 0 bases at J, with 18 bases between the two ends. CDR3 in amino acids: CASRPTLTRSSYNEQFF. The CDR3 bases are TGTGCCAGCAGACCCACGCTTACAAGGAGCTCCTACAATGAGCAGTTCTTC.

The chain couples TRBV29-1 to TRBJ2-7; a weak D match, TRBD1 (6 bases). Trimming pared 8 bases from V and 3 bases from J, leaving 11 bases between. Per germline, CDR1 SQVTM and CDR2 ANQGSEA. The CDR3 is 11 amino acids. For the CDR3, the DNA is TGCAGCATCGGACAGAACTACGAGCAGTACTTC. Its protein is CSIGQNYEQYF.

This clonotype was seen more than once but under ten times. The gene calls are TRBV7-2 and TRBJ2-1; D is undetermined. The CDR3 loop spans 15 amino acids. Germline V CDR1 and CDR2: SGHTA, FQGNSA. V lost 4 bases and J 0 bases, leaving 10 bases between the germline ends. The CDR3 here is CASSSASDSYNEQFF. DNA for the CDR3: TGTGCCAGCAGCTCAGCTTCGGACTCCTACAATGAGCAGTTCTTC.

This chain links TRBV20-1 with TRBJ2-7, with D possibly being TRBD1 (7 bases). CDR3 length: 13 amino acids. The germline CDR1 and CDR2 sequences are DFQATT and SNEGSKA (reference sequence). Trimming shortened V by 3 bases and J by 3 bases, and 12 bases separated the two germline ends. In DNA, the CDR3 is TGCAGTGCTAGTCAGGGGGGCCTCTACGAGCAGTACTTC. Translation gives CSASQGGLYEQYF.

This clonotype has a handful of counts. The chain carries TRBV12-3 or TRBV12-4 and TRBJ1-5; D call uncertain. The CDR3 has 13 amino acids. V lost 0 bases, J lost 3 bases, and 3 bases lay in between. The CDR3, as DNA: TGTGCCAGCAGTTTAGCGCCCAATCAGCCCCAGCATTTT. Translation gives CASSLAPNQPQHF.

J is TRBJ2-7 and V is TRBV7-8; TRBD1 matches at 9 bases. After removal of 4 bases from V and 2 bases from J, the junction contained 3 bases not matched to a gene. The CDR3 has 14 amino acids. Germline V gene lookup returns CDR1 SGHVS and CDR2 FQNEAQ. CDR3 sequence reads: CASSSRTGAYEQYF. CDR3 coding DNA: TGTGCCAGCAGCTCCCGGACAGGGGCCTACGAGCAGTACTTC.

CDR3 DNA: TGCAGTATCCGGGACAGATTTACCTACGAGCAGTACTTC. The encoded protein is CSIRDRFTYEQYF. The J gene is TRBJ2-7, the V gene TRBV20-1, with 7 bases matching TRBD1. Germline CDR1 is DFQATT and CDR2 is SNEGSKA (reference sequence). The trim removed 8 bases at V and 2 bases at J, leaving 9 bases unmatched. CDR3 size: 13 residues.

This clonotype appeared a single time. The chain is built from TRBV12-3 or TRBV12-4 and TRBJ1-5, with D possibly TRBD1 on 5 matching bases. CDR3 size: 17 residues. Trimming removed 4 bases from V and 0 bases from J, with 16 bases in between. CDR3 sequence: CASSSAGTLYSNQPQHF. The CDR3 nucleotides are TGTGCCAGCAGTTCCGCCGGGACCCTTTATAGCAATCAGCCCCAGCATTTT.

This clonotype appeared a few times. The V gene is TRBV29-1, the J gene TRBJ2-1; 11 bases match TRBD1. The germline gives CDR1 SQVTM, CDR2 ANQGSEA. J was trimmed by 1 base and V by 5 bases; bases with no gene match: 7. This CDR3 is built from 16 residues. For the CDR3, the DNA is TGCAGCGTTCCGGGGGGACAGGGGGAGTCCTACAATGAGCAGTTCTTC. It yields the protein CSVPGGQGESYNEQFF.

The CDR3 nucleotides read TGTGCCAGCAGACGACTAGCGGGGGGCCGAAGCTCCTACAATGAGCAGTTCTTC. Residues: CASRRLAGGRSSYNEQFF. The genes are TRBV6-2 or TRBV6-3 and TRBJ2-1, with 13 bases matching TRBD2. Germline loops: CDR1 MNHEY, CDR2 SVGEGT. The V gene end was trimmed by 6 bases and the J gene end by 0 bases; junction bases not matched to a gene: 8. This CDR3 region has 18 residues.

The rearrangement links TRBV4-1 to TRBJ1-1, with D possibly TRBD1 on 6 matching bases. Trimming cost V 2 bases and J 1 base, with 11 bases left between them. The CDR3 has 15 residues. Germline V gives CDR1 MGHRA, CDR2 YSYEKL. In DNA form, the CDR3 reads TGCGCCAGCAGCCAAACCCAACAGGGGAACACTGAAGCTTTCTTT. As protein: CASSQTQQGNTEAFF.

On this clonotype: One junction end disagrees with the germline gene, perhaps due to a read error. This chain uses TRBV24-1 with TRBJ1-2; TRBD1 might be the D (6 bases). From germline, CDR1 is KGHDR and CDR2 SFDVKD. The CDR3 covers 14 residues. CDR3 sequence reads: CTTSDLDSLYGYTF. The DNA for the CDR3 is TGTACCACCAGTGATTTGGACAGTTTGTATGGCTACACCTTC.

The sample holds one count of this clonotype. The chain carries TRBV13 and TRBJ2-5; D is unresolved. The CDR3 extends over 16 amino acids. V lost 0 bases and J lost 1, with 12 bases in between. In germline, CDR1 is PRHDT, CDR2 FYEKMQ (reference sequence). CDR3 sequence: CASSLGRSGPQETQYF. The CDR3 nucleotides read TGTGCCAGCAGCTTAGGCCGGTCCGGACCCCAAGAGACCCAGTACTTC. Complete variable domain (other parts from reference TRBV13 and TRBJ2-5): AAGVIQSPRHLIKEKRETATLKCYPIPRHDTVYWYQQGPGQDPQFLISFYEKMQSDKGSIPDRFSAQQFSDYHSELNMSSLELGDSALYFCASSLGRSGPQETQYFGPGTRLLVL.

CDR3 nucleotide sequence: TGTGCCAGCAGCAACGCCCGCCGGACGTTGTCCTACAATGAGCAGTTCTTC. This sequence encodes CASSNARRTLSYNEQFF. This rearrangement joins TRBV7-9 to TRBJ2-1; D is unclear. Germline V gene sequence: CDR1 SEHNR, CDR2 FQNEAQ (reference sequence). V was clipped by 5 bases and J by 1 base, with 18 bases between them. This CDR3 contains 17 residues.

This clonotype has a count of ten or more. The chain couples TRBV12-3 or TRBV12-4 to TRBJ2-5, with a tentative D call TRBD1 (5 bases). Trimming took 6 bases from V and 3 from J, leaving 5 bases between them. The CDR3 has 11 residues. The CDR3 nucleotides read TGTGCCAGCAGCAGGGAAGAGACCCAGTACTTC. Protein: CASSREETQYF.

V and J are TRBV10-3 and TRBJ2-1, with 12 bases identical to TRBD2. Germline V gives CDR1 ENHRY, CDR2 SYGVKD. The CDR3 totals 15 residues. The trim removed 2 bases at V and 7 bases at J, leaving 3 bases unmatched. The CDR3 DNA is TGTGCCATCAGTGAGGGACTAGCGGGACAAAATGAGCAGTTCTTC. It specifies CAISEGLAGQNEQFF.